The 18 T cell receptor beta chains below come from one sample, sequenced in a study of CD4 T cells in relation to SARS-CoV-2 and coronaviruses. The protocol was immunoSEQ multiplex PCR, while the TCRdb copy is restricted to in-frame clones and leaves out a portion. The repertoire holds 60,000 or so clones, about 94% seen once, with roughly 0.14% in the top ten. Unexposed donor CD4+ T cells date from about 2011-2018, before the COVID-19 pandemic. The sample consisted of naive CD4+ T cells from PBMCs. As for subset: naive CD4+ T cells isolated by negative enrichment. These receptors originate from a human donor in good health.

CDR3 sequence: CASAAGQETTGELFF. As DNA, the CDR3 is TGTGCCAGCGCGGCGGGACAGGAGACCACCGGGGAGCTGTTTTTT. V is TRBV4-2 and J is TRBJ2-2, with TRBD1 identical over 8 bases. The germline V gene has CDR1 LGHNA and CDR2 YNFKEQ. This CDR3 has 15 amino acids. V lost 8 bases and J lost 4; bases outside the gene matches: 9.

V usage is TRBV6-4 and J usage is TRBJ2-7, with 11 nucleotides matching TRBD2. CDR1 and CDR2 from the germline V gene are MRHNA and SNTAGT. After removal of 6 bases from V and 3 bases from J, the junction contained 10 bases not matched to a gene. This CDR3 comprises 16 residues. In nucleotides, the CDR3 is TGTGCCAGCAGACCCGGGACTAGCGGTACAAGCTACGAGCAGTACTTC. Translated: CASRPGTSGTSYEQYF.

J is TRBJ2-3 and V is TRBV27; D perhaps matches TRBD2 (6 bases). V lost 11 bases and J 6 bases, leaving 18 bases between the germline ends. CDR3 length: 13 amino acids. Germline CDR1 is MNHEY and CDR2 is SMNVEV (reference sequence). For the CDR3, the DNA is TGTGCCGTGGCGGGGACGGGGGTTGATACGCAGTATTTT. Residues: CAVAGTGVDTQYF.

The V call is TRBV11-2, the J call TRBJ2-7; D might be TRBD1 or TRBD2, each matching 5 bases. The CDR3 loop spans 16 amino acids. Germline lookup yields CDR1 SGHAT and CDR2 FQNNGV. V lost 3 bases and J 6 bases, leaving 21 bases between the germline ends. CDR3 DNA: TGTGCCAGCAGCTTGGGGTGGGGGTCACCCCGGGGCGAGCAGTACTTC. This sequence encodes CASSLGWGSPRGEQYF.

V gene TRBV12-3 or TRBV12-4 combines with J gene TRBJ2-7, with D possibly matching TRBD1 (5 bases). V was pared by 8 bases and J by 6 bases, with 17 bases between. The CDR3 spans 13 residues. CDR3 coding DNA: TGTGCCAGCGGACCCAGGGCAGCCGGCGAGCAGTACTTC. Protein sequence: CASGPRAAGEQYF.

Note on this clone: Other DNA sequences in this specimen translate into the identical CDR3. The chain links TRBV24-1 to TRBJ1-2; no clear D. Germline values: CDR1 KGHDR, CDR2 SFDVKD. V was clipped by 5 bases and J by 4 bases, with 19 bases between them. CDR3 size: 16 residues. The CDR3 loop is CATSGVGPSGPYGYTF. The CDR3 region has the DNA TGTGCCACCAGTGGTGTCGGGCCCAGCGGCCCCTATGGCTACACCTTC.

This clone appeared once. The chain recombines TRBV27 with TRBJ1-4; 7 bases agree with TRBD1. The trim removed 6 bases at V and 8 bases at J, leaving 6 bases unmatched. This CDR3 is built from 13 residues. CDR1 is MNHEY, CDR2 SMNVEV, per germline (reference sequence). DNA for the CDR3: TGTGCCAGCAGGACCGGGACAGCGGAAAAACTGTTTTTT. Its translation is CASRTGTAEKLFF.

The rearrangement uses TRBV11-3 and TRBJ1-1; tentatively, D is TRBD1 (5 bases). The CDR3 is made up of 15 amino acids. Trimming removed 5 bases at V and 6 bases at J, with 19 bases between. Looked up from germline, CDR1 is SGHNT and CDR2 is YENEEA. DNA for the CDR3: TGTGCCAGCAGCCACGGCCGGGCCCCGGGGGCTGAAGCTTTCTTT. Protein sequence: CASSHGRAPGAEAFF.

V and J are TRBV15 and TRBJ1-2; maybe TRBD1 (5 bases). Germline CDR1 and CDR2: LNHNV and YYDKDF (reference sequence). The V end lost 3 bases, the J end lost 5 bases, and 10 bases lay between the germline ends. There are 13 residues in the CDR3. CDR3 loop: CATSRTAPYGYTF. CDR3 nucleotides: TGTGCCACCAGCAGGACAGCGCCTTATGGCTACACCTTC.

The J gene is TRBJ1-1, the V gene TRBV9, with D possibly TRBD1 on 6 matching bases. The CDR3 spans 14 residues. Germline CDR1 and CDR2: SGDLS and YYNGEE. The V gene lost 4 bases and the J gene lost 5 bases, with 15 bases spanning the gap. The CDR3 DNA reads as TGTGCCAGCAGCATCAGAGGGGGGCAGACTGAAGCTTTCTTT. Its protein product is CASSIRGGQTEAFF. The full variable domain, rest sourced from reference TRBV9 and TRBJ1-1, is DSGVTQTPKHLITATGQRVTLRCSPRSGDLSVYWYQQSLDQGLQFLIQYYNGEERAKGNILERFSAQQFPDLHSELNLSSLELGDSALYFCASSIRGGQTEAFFGQGTRLTVV.

The CDR3 protein is CASSMGPASTGYTF. DNA for the CDR3: TGTGCCAGTAGTATGGGGCCCGCCTCTACTGGCTACACCTTC. V usage is TRBV19 and J usage is TRBJ1-2; TRBD1 might be the D (5 bases). Per the germline V gene, CDR1 is LNHDA and CDR2 is SQIVND (reference sequence). This CDR3 has 14 residues. V dropped 3 bases and J dropped 7 bases, with 15 bases sitting between them.

This chain connects TRBV5-1 to TRBJ2-7, with unresolved D. Per the germline V gene, CDR1 is SGHRS and CDR2 is YFSETQ. The CDR3 consists of 12 residues. Trimming cost V 1 base and J 1 base, with 3 bases left between them. CDR3 in amino acids: CASSLSSYEQYF. The CDR3 DNA reads as TGCGCCAGCAGCTTGAGTTCCTACGAGCAGTACTTC.

The chain recombines TRBV25-1 with TRBJ1-2; the match to TRBD1 covers 10 bases. The germline CDR1 and CDR2 sequences are MGHDK and SYGVNS. The CDR3 has 15 amino acids. The trim removed 2 bases at V and 7 bases at J, leaving 7 bases unmatched. In DNA, the CDR3 is TGTGCCAGCAGTGAACCCAGACAGGGGGCTCGTGGCTACACCTTC. It is translated as CASSEPRQGARGYTF.

The chain recombines TRBV10-1 with TRBJ2-1, with 9 positions matching TRBD2. The CDR3 sequence is 17 residues long. V lost 2 bases, J lost 7 bases, and 12 bases stayed unmatched. Germline values: CDR1 WNHNN, CDR2 SYGVQD (reference sequence). CDR3 bases: TGCGCCAGCAGTGAGCTCATAGTAGCGGGAGAAAGGAATGAGCAGTTCTTC. Translation gives CASSELIVAGERNEQFF.

This clone was observed a single time. The chain links TRBV3-1 (or the pseudogene TRBV3-2) to TRBJ1-6; D ambiguous. Deletions cut 0 bases from V and 9 bases from J, with 6 bases between. CDR3 length: 13 amino acids. Per the germline V gene, CDR1 is LGHDT and CDR2 is YNNKEL (reference sequence). The CDR3: CASSQDRPSPLHF. In nucleotides, the CDR3 is TGTGCCAGCAGCCAAGACAGGCCTTCACCCCTCCACTTT.

CDR3 loop: CASSSPANYGYTF. The CDR3, as DNA: TGTGCCAGCAGTTCCCCAGCTAACTATGGCTACACCTTC. The V and J genes are TRBV27 and TRBJ1-2; D gene uncertain. Germline CDR1 is MNHEY and CDR2 is SMNVEV (reference sequence). Trimming stripped 4 bases from V and 0 bases from J, with 6 bases between. The CDR3 has 13 amino acids.

The J gene is TRBJ2-5, the V gene TRBV6-1, with 14 bases fitting TRBD2. This CDR3 has 17 residues. After removal of 0 bases from V and 13 bases from J, the junction contained 13 bases not matched to a gene. In germline, CDR1 is MNHNS, CDR2 SASEGT. In DNA form, the CDR3 reads TGTGCCAGCAGTGAAGCGCTGAGACTAGCGGGAGGGCCTGGGCCGTACTTC. Its translation: CASSEALRLAGGPGPYF.

The rearrangement uses TRBV7-9 and TRBJ2-3; D perhaps matches TRBD1 (6 bases). Germline V gene lookup returns CDR1 SEHNR and CDR2 FQNEAQ (reference sequence). This CDR3 comprises 18 residues. V shed 5 bases and J shed 2 bases, with 23 bases lying between them. CDR3: CASSPRSFRGKYTDTQYF. In nucleotides, the CDR3 is TGTGCCAGCAGCCCGAGATCGTTTAGGGGGAAATACACAGATACGCAGTATTTT.